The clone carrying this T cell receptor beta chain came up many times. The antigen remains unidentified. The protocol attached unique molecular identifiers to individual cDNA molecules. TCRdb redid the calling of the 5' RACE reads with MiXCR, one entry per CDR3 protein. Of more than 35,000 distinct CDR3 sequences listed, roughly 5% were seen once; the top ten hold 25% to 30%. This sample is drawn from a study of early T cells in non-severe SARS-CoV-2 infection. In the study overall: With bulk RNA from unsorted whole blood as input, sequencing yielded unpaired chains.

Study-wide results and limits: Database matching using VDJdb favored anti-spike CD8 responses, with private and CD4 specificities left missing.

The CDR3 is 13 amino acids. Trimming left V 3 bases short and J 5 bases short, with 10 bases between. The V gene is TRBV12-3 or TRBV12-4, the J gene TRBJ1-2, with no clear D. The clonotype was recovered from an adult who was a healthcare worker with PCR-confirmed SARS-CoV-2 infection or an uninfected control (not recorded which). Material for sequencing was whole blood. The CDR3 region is CASSLGSLYGYTF. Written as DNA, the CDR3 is TGTGCCAGCAGTTTGGGGAGTCTATATGGCTACACCTTC.